This TCR beta chain is drawn from a study of T cell responses to AZD1222 COVID-19 vaccine. Overall study findings and caveats: After the peak T cell response, and only then, were repertoires sampled.

CDR1 and CDR2 from the germline V gene are LGHDT and YNNKEL (reference sequence). The CDR3 extends over 15 amino acids. The V end lost 3 bases, the J end lost 3 bases, and 12 bases lay between the germline ends. For this clone: Its antigen is as yet unknown.

Measured with immunoSEQ multiplex PCR; TCRdb has only the in-frame clones, and not every one. The table records fewer than 250,000 clones, more than 85% of them present only once. This chain joins TRBV3-1 (or the pseudogene TRBV3-2) and TRBJ1-3; maybe TRBD1 (6 bases). Sequencing was performed on peripheral blood, taken on day 0 of MenACWY control vaccination. The TCR sequence derives from an adult in good health. The DNA for the CDR3 is TGTGCCAGCAGCCACCCACAGGGCGGTGGAAACACCATATATTTT. This codes for CASSHPQGGGNTIYF.